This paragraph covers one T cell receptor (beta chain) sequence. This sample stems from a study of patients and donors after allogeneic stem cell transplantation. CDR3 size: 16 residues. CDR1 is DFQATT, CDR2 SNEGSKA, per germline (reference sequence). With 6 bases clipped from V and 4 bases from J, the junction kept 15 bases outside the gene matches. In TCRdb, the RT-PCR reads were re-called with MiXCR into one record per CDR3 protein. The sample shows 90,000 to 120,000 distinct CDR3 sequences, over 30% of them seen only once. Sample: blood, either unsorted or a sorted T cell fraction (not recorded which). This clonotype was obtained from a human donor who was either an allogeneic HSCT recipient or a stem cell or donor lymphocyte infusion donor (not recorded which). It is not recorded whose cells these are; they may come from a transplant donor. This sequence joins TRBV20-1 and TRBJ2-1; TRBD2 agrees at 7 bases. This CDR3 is CSAPRYGGRRYNEQFF. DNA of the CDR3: TGCAGTGCCCCGAGGTACGGCGGGAGAAGGTACAATGAGCAGTTCTTC.